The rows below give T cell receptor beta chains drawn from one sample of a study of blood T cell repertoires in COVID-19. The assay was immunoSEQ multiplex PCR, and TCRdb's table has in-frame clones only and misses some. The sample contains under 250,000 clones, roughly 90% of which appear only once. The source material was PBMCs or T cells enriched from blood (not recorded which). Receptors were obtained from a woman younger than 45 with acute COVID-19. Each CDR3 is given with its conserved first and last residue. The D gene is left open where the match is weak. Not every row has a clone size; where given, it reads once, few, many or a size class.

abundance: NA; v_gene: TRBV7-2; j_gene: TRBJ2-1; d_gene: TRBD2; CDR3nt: TGTGCCAGCAGCGGGCCGGGACTAACTTACAATGAGCAGTTCTTC; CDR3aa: CASSGPGLTYNEQFF
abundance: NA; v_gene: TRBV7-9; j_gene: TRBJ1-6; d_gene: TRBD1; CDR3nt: TGTGCCAGCAGCACGACAGGGCCCTGGCCACCCCTCCACTTT; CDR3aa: CASSTTGPWPPLHF
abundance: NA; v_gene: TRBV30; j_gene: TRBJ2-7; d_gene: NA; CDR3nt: TGTGCCTGGAGTGTACAGGACGAGCAGTACTTC; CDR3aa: CAWSVQDEQYF
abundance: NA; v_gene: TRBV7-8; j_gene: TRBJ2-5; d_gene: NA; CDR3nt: TGTGCCAGCAGCTTCGACATCGGTGAGACCCAGTACTTC; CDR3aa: CASSFDIGETQYF
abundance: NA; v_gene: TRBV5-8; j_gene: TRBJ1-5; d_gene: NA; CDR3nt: TGTGCCAGCAGCTTGGGAGTGACTCGGGGCAATCAGCCCCAGCATTTT; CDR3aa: CASSLGVTRGNQPQHF
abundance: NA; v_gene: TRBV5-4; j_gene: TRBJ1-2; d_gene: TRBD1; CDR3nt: TGTGCCAGCAGCTTATTCCGGGACAGGGAGGAATATGGCTACACCTTC; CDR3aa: CASSLFRDREEYGYTF
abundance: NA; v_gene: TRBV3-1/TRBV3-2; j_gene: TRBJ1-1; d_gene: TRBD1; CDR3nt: TGTGCCAGCAGCCGTCGGACAGGGAACACTGAAGCTTTCTTT; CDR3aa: CASSRRTGNTEAFF
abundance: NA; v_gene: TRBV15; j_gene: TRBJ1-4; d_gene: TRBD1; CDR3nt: TGTGCCACCAGCAGAACAGGGGCCACTAATGAAAAACTGTTTTTT; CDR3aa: CATSRTGATNEKLFF
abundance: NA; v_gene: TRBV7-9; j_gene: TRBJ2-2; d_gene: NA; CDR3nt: TGTGCCAGCAGCCCTGACAGGATTGTGGCCGGGGAGCTGTTTTTT; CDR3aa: CASSPDRIVAGELFF
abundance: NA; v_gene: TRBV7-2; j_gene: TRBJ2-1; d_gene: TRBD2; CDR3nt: TGTGCCAGCAGCTCCCATTTCGCCTGGACTAGCGGGGGGAATGAGCAGTTCTTC; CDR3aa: CASSSHFAWTSGGNEQFF
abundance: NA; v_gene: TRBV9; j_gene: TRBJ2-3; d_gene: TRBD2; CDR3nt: TGTGCCAGCAGCGCATTAGCGGGGGGCACAGATACGCAGTATTTT; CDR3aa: CASSALAGGTDTQYF
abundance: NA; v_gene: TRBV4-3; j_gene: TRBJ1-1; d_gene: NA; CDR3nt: TGCGCCAGCAGCCAAGTACTCTACAGGTCTGTGGGCACTGAAGCTTTCTTT; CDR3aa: CASSQVLYRSVGTEAFF
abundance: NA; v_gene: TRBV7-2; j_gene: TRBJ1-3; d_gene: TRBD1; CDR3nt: TGTGCCAGCAGCGGGCAGGGGGCTAACACCATATATTTT; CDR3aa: CASSGQGANTIYF
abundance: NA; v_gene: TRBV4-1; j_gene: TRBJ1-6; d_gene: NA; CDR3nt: TGCGCCAGCAGCCAAGAGTCCGCGGTATATTCACCCCTCCACTTT; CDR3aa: CASSQESAVYSPLHF
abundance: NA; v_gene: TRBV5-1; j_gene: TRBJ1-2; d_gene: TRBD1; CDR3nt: TGCGCCAGCAGCTATCCGGACAGGACTAATGGCTACACCTTC; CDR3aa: CASSYPDRTNGYTF
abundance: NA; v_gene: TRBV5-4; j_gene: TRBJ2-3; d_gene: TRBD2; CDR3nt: TGTGCCAGCAGCTCAGGCGGGGGGGCGGGCACAGATACGCAGTATTTT; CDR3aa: CASSSGGGAGTDTQYF
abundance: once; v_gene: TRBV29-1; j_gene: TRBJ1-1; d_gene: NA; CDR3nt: TGCAGCGCCCAGAGGACAGCTGAAACTGAAGCTTTCTTT; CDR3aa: CSAQRTAETEAFF
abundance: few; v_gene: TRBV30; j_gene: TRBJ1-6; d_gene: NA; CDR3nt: TGTGCCTGGAGTACAGGGACTTCACCCCTCCACTTT; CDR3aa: CAWSTGTSPLHF
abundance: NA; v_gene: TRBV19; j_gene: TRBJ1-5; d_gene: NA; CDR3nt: TGTGCCAGTAGTATAGCGCGGGGAGGGAATCAGCCCCAGCATTTT; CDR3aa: CASSIARGGNQPQHF
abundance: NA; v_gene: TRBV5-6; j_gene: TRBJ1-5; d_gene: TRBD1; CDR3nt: TGTGCCAGCAGCTTCTTGACAGGGACGGGGCCCCAGCATTTT; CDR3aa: CASSFLTGTGPQHF
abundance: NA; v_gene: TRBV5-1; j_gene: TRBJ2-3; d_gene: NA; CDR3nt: TGCGCCAGCAGCGCTGGACACACCCGCACAGATACGCAGTATTTT; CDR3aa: CASSAGHTRTDTQYF
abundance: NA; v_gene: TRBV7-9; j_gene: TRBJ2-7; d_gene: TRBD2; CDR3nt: TGTGCCAGCAGCCTGGGACTAGCGGGCTACGAGCAGTACTTC; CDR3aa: CASSLGLAGYEQYF
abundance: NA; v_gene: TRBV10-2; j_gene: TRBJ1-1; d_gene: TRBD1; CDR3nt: TGCGCCAGCAGTTCCGACAGGGCGGTTAACACTGAAGCTTTCTTT; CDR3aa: CASSSDRAVNTEAFF
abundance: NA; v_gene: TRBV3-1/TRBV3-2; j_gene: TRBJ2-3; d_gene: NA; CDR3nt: TGTGCCAGCAGCCCTTGGCGGGGCACAGATACGCAGTATTTT; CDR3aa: CASSPWRGTDTQYF
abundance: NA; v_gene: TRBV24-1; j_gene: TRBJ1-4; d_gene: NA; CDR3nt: TGTGCCACCAGTGATTCAGGGGCCAATAATGAAAAACTGTTTTTT; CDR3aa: CATSDSGANNEKLFF
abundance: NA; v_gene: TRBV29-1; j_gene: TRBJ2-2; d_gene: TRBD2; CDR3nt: TGCAGCGTTCCCCTGCTAGCGGGGGCTGTTAACACCGGGGAGCTGTTTTTT; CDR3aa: CSVPLLAGAVNTGELFF
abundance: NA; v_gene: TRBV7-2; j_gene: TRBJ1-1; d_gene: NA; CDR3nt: TGTGCCAGCAGCGACCCTGGCGGGGGGAGAGGCACTGAAGCTTTCTTT; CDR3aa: CASSDPGGGRGTEAFF
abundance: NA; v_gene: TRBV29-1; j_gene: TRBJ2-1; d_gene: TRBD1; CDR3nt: TGCAGCGTAGGACAGGGTGTTATCTATGAGCAGTTCTTC; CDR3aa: CSVGQGVIYEQFF
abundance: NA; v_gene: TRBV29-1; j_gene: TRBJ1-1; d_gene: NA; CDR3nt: TGCAGCGCCCTGGGAGTTATGAACACTGAAGCTTTCTTT; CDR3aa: CSALGVMNTEAFF
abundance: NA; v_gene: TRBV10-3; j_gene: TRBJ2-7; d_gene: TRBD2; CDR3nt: TGTGCCATCAGTGAGTCCCGGACTAGCTCCTACGAGCAGTACTTC; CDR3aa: CAISESRTSSYEQYF
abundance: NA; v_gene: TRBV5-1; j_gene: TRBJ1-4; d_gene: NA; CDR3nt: TGCGCCAGCAGCCCAGAACAGGATCCTAATGAAAAACTGTTTTTT; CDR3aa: CASSPEQDPNEKLFF
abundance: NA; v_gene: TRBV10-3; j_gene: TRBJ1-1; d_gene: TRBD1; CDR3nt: TGTGCCATCAGTGAGCCGACCTGGGACAGAAGAAATAACACTGAAGCTTTCTTT; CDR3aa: CAISEPTWDRRNNTEAFF
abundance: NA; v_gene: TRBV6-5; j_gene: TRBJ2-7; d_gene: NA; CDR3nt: TGTGCCAGCAGAAGGGACACCTACGAGCAGTACTTC; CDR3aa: CASRRDTYEQYF
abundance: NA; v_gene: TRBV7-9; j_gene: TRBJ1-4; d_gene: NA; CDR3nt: TGTGCCAGCAGCTTACCAGGGCAGATTGAAAAACTGTTTTTT; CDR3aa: CASSLPGQIEKLFF
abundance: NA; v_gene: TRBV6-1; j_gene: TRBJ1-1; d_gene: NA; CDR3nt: TGTGCCAGCAGTGAAGATCGGGGAACTGAAGCTTTCTTT; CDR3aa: CASSEDRGTEAFF
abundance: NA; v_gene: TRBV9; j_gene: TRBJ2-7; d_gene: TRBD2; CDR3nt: TGTGCCAGCAGCGTAGGAACCCCCCTAGCGGCCCAGTACTTC; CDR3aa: CASSVGTPLAAQYF
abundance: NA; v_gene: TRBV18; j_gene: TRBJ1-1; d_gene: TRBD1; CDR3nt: TGTGCCAGCTCCCCGGGACAGGACACTGAAGCTTTCTTT; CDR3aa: CASSPGQDTEAFF
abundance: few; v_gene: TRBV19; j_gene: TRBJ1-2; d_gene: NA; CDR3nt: TGTGCCAGTAACCAGGGTGATGGCTACACCTTC; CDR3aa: CASNQGDGYTF
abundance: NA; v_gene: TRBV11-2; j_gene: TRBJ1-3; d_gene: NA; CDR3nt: TGTGCCAGCAGCCCCACCCGGTCCTCTGGAAACACCATATATTTT; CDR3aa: CASSPTRSSGNTIYF
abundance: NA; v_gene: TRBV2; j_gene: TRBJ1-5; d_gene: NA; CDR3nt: TGTGCCAGCAGTGCGTTCCGGGGGGGGATTCAGCCCCAGCATTTT; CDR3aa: CASSAFRGGIQPQHF
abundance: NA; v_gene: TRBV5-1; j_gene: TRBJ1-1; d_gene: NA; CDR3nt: TGCGCCAGCGCCTGGGGGGGGGCGAACACTGAAGCTTTCTTT; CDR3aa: CASAWGGANTEAFF
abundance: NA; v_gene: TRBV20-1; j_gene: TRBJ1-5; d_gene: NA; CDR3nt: TGCAGTGCTAGCGGTCAGCCCCAGCATTTT; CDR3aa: CSASGQPQHF
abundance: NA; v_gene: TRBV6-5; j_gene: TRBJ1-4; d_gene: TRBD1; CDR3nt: TGTGCCAGCCGGACAGGGTGGGAAAAACTGTTTTTT; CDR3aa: CASRTGWEKLFF
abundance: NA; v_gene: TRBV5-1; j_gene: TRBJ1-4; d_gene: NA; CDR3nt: TGCGCCAGCAGCTTGCAGGCGAACGGGGGTAATGAAAAACTGTTTTTT; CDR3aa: CASSLQANGGNEKLFF
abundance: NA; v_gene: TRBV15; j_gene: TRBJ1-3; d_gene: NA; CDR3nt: TGTGCCACCAGCGCGGGGGCAGCTGGAAACACCATATATTTT; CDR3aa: CATSAGAAGNTIYF
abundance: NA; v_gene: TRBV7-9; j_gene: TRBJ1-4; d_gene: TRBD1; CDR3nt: TGTGCCAGCAGCCTTAGGACAGGGGATGAAAAACTGTTTTTT; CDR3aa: CASSLRTGDEKLFF
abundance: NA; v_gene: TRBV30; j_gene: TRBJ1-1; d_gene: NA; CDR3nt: TGTGCCTGGAGTAAATTCCGGGGAATTTCTGAAGCTTTCTTT; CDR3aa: CAWSKFRGISEAFF
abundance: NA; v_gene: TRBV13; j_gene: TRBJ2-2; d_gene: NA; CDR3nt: TGTGCCAGCAGCTTAGGGGGGCTGGACACCGGGGAGCTGTTTTTT; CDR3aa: CASSLGGLDTGELFF
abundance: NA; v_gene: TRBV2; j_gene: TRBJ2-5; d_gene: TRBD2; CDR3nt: TGTGCCAGCACCAACCAGGGACTAGCGGGGATGGAGACCCAGTACTTC; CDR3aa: CASTNQGLAGMETQYF
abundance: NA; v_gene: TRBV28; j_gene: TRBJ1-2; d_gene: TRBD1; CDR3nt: TGTGCCAGCACCGCCGCGACCGGGACAGCCTATGGCTACACCTTC; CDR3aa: CASTAATGTAYGYTF
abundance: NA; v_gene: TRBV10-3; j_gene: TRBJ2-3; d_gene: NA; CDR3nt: TGTGCCATCAGTGAGGGAGGGCGCGCAGATACGCAGTATTTT; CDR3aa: CAISEGGRADTQYF
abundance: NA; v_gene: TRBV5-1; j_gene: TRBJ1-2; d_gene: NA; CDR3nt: TGCGCCAGCAGCTTGGATGGCGGAAACTATGGCTACACCTTC; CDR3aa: CASSLDGGNYGYTF